Shown below are 25 T cell receptor beta chains from a single sample sequenced in a study of CXCR3-negative and CXCR3-positive naive CD8 T cells. UMI labels and 5' RACE were used to prepare the TRB cDNA libraries. TCRdb reanalyzed the 5' RACE reads and collapses them to one entry per CDR3 protein, without DNA. In all, the sample yields fewer than 80,000 distinct CDR3 sequences. Sample: naive CXCR3- CD8+ T cells from blood. Subset defined: CD45RO-CCR7+CD27+CD95- naive CD8+ T cells lacking CXCR3 (TNR3-). Source of these receptors: a human donor in good health. Some clones in this sample may be carry-over from other donors' samples.

V usage is TRBV28 and J usage is TRBJ2-1; TCRdb designates TRBD1, a call that cannot be tested without DNA. CDR1 and CDR2 from the germline V gene are MDHEN and SYDVKM. The CDR3 has 14 amino acids. CDR3 in amino acids: CASTGTGVYNEQFF.

The V gene is TRBV29-1, the J gene TRBJ1-1. The CDR3 has 11 residues. Germline V lookup: CDR1 SQVTM, CDR2 ANQGSEA. The CDR3: CSVATNTEAFF. The full variable domain, rest sourced from reference TRBV29-1 and TRBJ1-1, is SAVISQKPSRDICQRGTSLTIQCQVDSQVTMMFWYRQQPGQSLTLIATANQGSEATYESGFVIDKFPISRPNLTFSTLTVSNMSPEDSSIYLCSVATNTEAFFGQGTRLTVV.

This sequence joins TRBV6-4 and TRBJ2-7; TCRdb's D gene call, TRBD1, goes unchecked for lack of DNA. The CDR3 is 18 residues long. Germline CDR1 is MRHNA and CDR2 is SNTAGT. CDR3 loop: CASSDPTGGRNNTYEQYF.

This chain uses TRBV5-4 with TRBJ2-2; with no DNA, the TCRdb D assignment of TRBD2 cannot be verified. This CDR3 spans 15 amino acids. CDR1 and CDR2 from the germline V gene are SGHNT and YYREEE (reference sequence). The CDR3 loop is CASSPGLAGERELFF.

This CDR3 is CASSFGQGTDTQYF. The gene calls are TRBV7-6 and TRBJ2-3; lacking DNA, the TRBD1 call made by TCRdb goes unchecked. The CDR3 extends over 14 amino acids. From germline, CDR1 is SGHVS and CDR2 FNYEAQ. Full variable domain (remainder filled in from reference TRBV7-6 and TRBJ2-3): GAGVSQSPRYKVTKRGQDVALRCDPISGHVSLYWYRQALGQGPEFLTYFNYEAQQDKSGLPNDRFSAERPEGSISTLTIQRTEQRDSAMYRCASSFGQGTDTQYFGPGTRLTVL.

The chain carries TRBV4-1 and TRBJ2-7; TCRdb lists TRBD1, though no DNA is available to test this call. CDR3 length equals 15 residues. CDR1 and CDR2 (germline): MGHRA, YSYEKL. This CDR3 is CASSRGQEWPYEQYF.

This rearrangement joins TRBV29-1 to TRBJ2-1. Germline assignment: CDR1 SQVTM and CDR2 ANQGSEA. This CDR3 region has 14 residues. The CDR3 reads CSVESVRSDNEQFF.

The gene calls are TRBV28 and TRBJ1-4. The CDR3 length is 12 residues. Germline CDR1 MDHEN, CDR2 SYDVKM. The CDR3 spells CASSLFGEKLFF.

The gene calls are TRBV3-1 and TRBJ1-1. This CDR3 comprises 15 residues. CDR1 and CDR2 from the germline V gene are LGHDT and YNNKEL (reference sequence). The CDR3 sequence is CASSQDRGPWTEAFF.

The rearrangement joins TRBV20-1 to TRBJ1-1. Germline assignment: CDR1 DFQATT and CDR2 SNEGSKA (reference sequence). This CDR3 has 12 residues. The CDR3 loop is CSASRLNTEAFF.

The genes are TRBV6-6 and TRBJ1-5; TCRdb indicates TRBD1, and absent DNA this call remains unverified. The CDR3 contains 13 residues. Germline V gene lookup returns CDR1 MNHNY and CDR2 SVGAGI (reference sequence). CDR3 sequence reads: CASIEGANQPQHF.

The CDR3 sequence is CASSFSGSWADTQYF. The gene calls are TRBV28 and TRBJ2-3; the TRBD2 assignment by TCRdb is unverifiable without DNA. Germline CDR1 MDHEN, CDR2 SYDVKM. The CDR3 sequence is 15 residues long. Variable domain in full (rest from reference TRBV28 and TRBJ2-3): DVKVTQSSRYLVKRTGEKVFLECVQDMDHENMFWYRQDPGLGLRLIYFSYDVKMKEKGDIPEGYSVSREKKERFSLILESASTNQTSMYLCASSFSGSWADTQYFGPGTRLTVL.

CDR3 region: CASSSGQIQYF. This sequence joins TRBV5-1 and TRBJ2-4; without DNA, the TCRdb call of TRBD1 cannot be checked. The CDR3 length is 11 residues. The germline V gene encodes CDR1 SGHRS and CDR2 YFSETQ.

The J gene is TRBJ2-7, the V gene TRBV5-5; TCRdb's D gene call, TRBD2, goes unchecked for lack of DNA. CDR3 length: 15 residues. Germline V gene data show CDR1 as SGHKS and CDR2 as YYEKEE (reference sequence). This CDR3 is CASSFTSNSVYEQYF.

This chain links TRBV3-1 with TRBJ1-1. Looked up from germline, CDR1 is LGHDT and CDR2 is YNNKEL (reference sequence). The CDR3 runs to 11 residues. The CDR3 sequence: CASRFETEAFF.

The chain links TRBV7-9 to TRBJ2-5; TCRdb reports TRBD1, a call that lacks DNA to check it against. There are 13 residues in the CDR3. CDR1 SEHNR and CDR2 FQNEAQ come from the germline V gene (reference sequence). The chain's CDR3 is CASSRTGLETQYF.

The rearrangement links TRBV29-1 to TRBJ2-7; TCRdb proposes TRBD1, but this gene call is untestable without DNA. Per germline, CDR1 SQVTM and CDR2 ANQGSEA. This CDR3 has 11 amino acids. The CDR3 sequence: CSVLTGYEQYF.

The rearrangement links TRBV6-2 or TRBV6-3 to TRBJ2-5. Germline assignment: CDR1 MNHEY and CDR2 SVGEGT. There are 13 residues in the CDR3. CDR3 residues: CASIRRIQETQYF.

The chain is built from TRBV29-1 and TRBJ2-3; TCRdb's D gene call, TRBD1, goes unchecked for lack of DNA. CDR3 length: 13 amino acids. CDR1 is SQVTM, CDR2 ANQGSEA, per germline. This CDR3 reads CSVAQAWADTQYF.

This chain joins TRBV7-9 and TRBJ2-5. Germline CDR1 SEHNR, CDR2 FQNEAQ (reference sequence). This CDR3 has 12 amino acids. The CDR3 here is CASSPHRETQYF. Based on the CDR3 plus reference TRBV7-9 and TRBJ2-5, the full variable domain is DTGVSQNPRHKITKRGQNVTFRCDPISEHNRLYWYRQTLGQGPEFLTYFQNEAQLEKSRLLSDRFSAERPKGSFSTLEIQRTEQGDSAMYLCASSPHRETQYFGPGTRLLVL.

V and J are TRBV9 and TRBJ1-2; TCRdb picks TRBD1, but there is no DNA to check that call. CDR3 length: 15 residues. Germline V lookup: CDR1 SGDLS, CDR2 YYNGEE. Here the CDR3 reads CASSVDLTGGYGYTF.

The V call is TRBV7-6, the J call TRBJ2-3; there is no DNA to check the TCRdb D call of TRBD2. This CDR3 region has 13 residues. Germline V CDR1 and CDR2: SGHVS, FNYEAQ. Here the CDR3 reads CASSWDWTDTQYF.

V usage is TRBV29-1 and J usage is TRBJ1-2; TCRdb picks TRBD1, but there is no DNA to check that call. This CDR3 spans 13 amino acids. Germline V gives CDR1 SQVTM, CDR2 ANQGSEA. The CDR3 is CSVRGSSNYGYTF.

This chain joins TRBV28 and TRBJ2-1; TCRdb returns TRBD1, unconfirmable since there is no DNA. This CDR3 comprises 14 residues. Per germline, CDR1 MDHEN and CDR2 SYDVKM. CDR3 sequence reads: CASTPLHRGNEQFF. Together with reference TRBV28 and TRBJ2-1, the CDR3 gives the full variable domain: DVKVTQSSRYLVKRTGEKVFLECVQDMDHENMFWYRQDPGLGLRLIYFSYDVKMKEKGDIPEGYSVSREKKERFSLILESASTNQTSMYLCASTPLHRGNEQFFGPGTRLTVL.

The rearrangement uses TRBV28 and TRBJ1-5; there is no DNA to check the TCRdb D call of TRBD1. This CDR3 contains 15 residues. The germline V gene has CDR1 MDHEN and CDR2 SYDVKM. Here the CDR3 reads CASSSTGVGNQPQHF.